This T cell receptor beta chain was recovered during a study of blood T cell repertoires in COVID-19. Enrollment of patients from Seattle took place during active infection, with longitudinal follow-up. In the original analysis: Scientists estimated how many nucleated cells there were by amplifying reference gene primers. The method was immunoSEQ multiplex PCR; TCRdb's version includes in-frame clones alone and lacks a portion of them. The DNA gave D and trimming, while V, J and clone size come from that table. The sample includes some 200,000 clones, about 90% seen only once; the top ten take over 9.5%. The CDR3 has 15 amino acids. Germline V gene sequence: CDR1 SGDLS, CDR2 YYNGEE. V shed 4 bases and J 6 bases; nucleotides not matched to a gene: 10.

The sequence came from a woman aged 55-69 years with COVID-19, enrolled during active disease. This chain links TRBV9 with TRBJ1-2; 9 nucleotides align to TRBD1. The sample comprised peripheral blood. The CDR3 protein is CASSLLTGGLHGYTF. In DNA form, the CDR3 reads TGTGCCAGCAGCTTACTGACAGGGGGGCTCCATGGCTACACCTTC.